The T cell receptor beta chain under discussion was sequenced for a study of T cells in Graves' hyperthyroidism and ophthalmopathy. Germline CDR1 reads LGHDT; CDR2 reads YNNKEL (reference sequence). Trimming took off 4 bases at V and 1 base at J, with 8 bases between the two ends. This CDR3 comprises 13 residues. This clonotype was detected many times. The antigen is not known. Authors of the study amplified TCR beta CDR3 regions from RNA transcripts. The TCR CDR3 was amplified in a first-round RT-PCR using the HTBI primer set. MiXCR was run by TCRdb on the multiplex PCR reads, yielding one entry per CDR3 protein. The repertoire consists of over 250,000 distinct CDR3 sequences, with about 20% occurring once and the leading ten covering around 65%. Broader study findings: Blood also held most thyroid clonotypes expanded beyond 0.001.

This sample holds PBMCs from around 9.9 ml fresh peripheral blood. This clonotype was sampled from a man aged 25-45 years with Graves' ophthalmopathy. This chain uses TRBV3-1 with TRBJ2-7; D ambiguous. The sequenced sample consisted of blood. The CDR3 protein is CASSLTPSYEQYF. CDR3 in DNA: TGTGCCAGCAGCCTTACACCGTCCTACGAGCAGTACTTC.